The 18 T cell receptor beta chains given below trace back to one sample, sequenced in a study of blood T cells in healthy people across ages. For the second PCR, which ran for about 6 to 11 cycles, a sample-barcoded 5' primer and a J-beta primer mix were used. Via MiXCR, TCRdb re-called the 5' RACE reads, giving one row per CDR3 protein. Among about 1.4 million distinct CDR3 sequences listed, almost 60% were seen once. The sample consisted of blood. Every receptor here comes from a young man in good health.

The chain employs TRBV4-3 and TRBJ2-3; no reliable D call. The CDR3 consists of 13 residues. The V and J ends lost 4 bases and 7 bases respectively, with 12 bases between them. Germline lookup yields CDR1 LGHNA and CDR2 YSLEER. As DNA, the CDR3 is TGCGCCAGCAGCCCTTTACTGGGATATACGCAGTATTTT. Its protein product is CASSPLLGYTQYF.

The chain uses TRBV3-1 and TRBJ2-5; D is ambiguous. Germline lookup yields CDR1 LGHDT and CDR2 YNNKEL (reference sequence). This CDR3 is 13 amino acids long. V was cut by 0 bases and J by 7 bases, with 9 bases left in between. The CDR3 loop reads CASSQDSSGTQYF. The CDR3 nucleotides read TGTGCCAGCAGCCAAGATTCCTCTGGGACCCAGTACTTC.

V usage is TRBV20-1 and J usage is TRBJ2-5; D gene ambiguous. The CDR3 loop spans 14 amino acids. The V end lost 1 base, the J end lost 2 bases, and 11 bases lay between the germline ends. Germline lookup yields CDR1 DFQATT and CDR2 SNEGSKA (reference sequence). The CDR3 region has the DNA TGCAGTGCTAGAGTAGGGCTCCCACAAGAGACCCAGTACTTC. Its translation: CSARVGLPQETQYF.

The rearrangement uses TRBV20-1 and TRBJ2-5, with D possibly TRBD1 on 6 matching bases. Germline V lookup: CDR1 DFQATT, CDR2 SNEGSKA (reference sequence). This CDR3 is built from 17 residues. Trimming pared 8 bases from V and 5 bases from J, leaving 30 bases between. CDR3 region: CSPSPRGSEQYAETQYF. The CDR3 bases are TGCAGTCCCTCCCCTAGGGGGAGCGAACAATATGCGGAGACCCAGTACTTC.

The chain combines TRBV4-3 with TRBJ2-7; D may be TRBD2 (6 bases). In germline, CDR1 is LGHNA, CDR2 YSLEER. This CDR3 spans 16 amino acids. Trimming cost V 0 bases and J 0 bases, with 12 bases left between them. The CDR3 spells CASSQDLATDSYEQYF. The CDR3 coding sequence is TGCGCCAGCAGCCAAGACCTAGCGACAGACTCCTACGAGCAGTACTTC.

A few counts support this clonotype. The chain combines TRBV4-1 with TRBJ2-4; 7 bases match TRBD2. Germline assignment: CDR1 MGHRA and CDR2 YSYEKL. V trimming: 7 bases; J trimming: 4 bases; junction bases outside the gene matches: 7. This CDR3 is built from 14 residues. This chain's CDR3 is CASTPAGTKNIQYF. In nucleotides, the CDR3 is TGCGCCAGCACTCCAGCGGGAACGAAAAACATTCAGTACTTC.

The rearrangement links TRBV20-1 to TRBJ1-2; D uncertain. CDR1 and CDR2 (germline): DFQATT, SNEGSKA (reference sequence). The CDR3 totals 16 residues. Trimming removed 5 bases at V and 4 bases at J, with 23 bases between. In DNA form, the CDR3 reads TGCAGTGCTCCCCCTATCCCGCAACCTACTAGCTATGGCTACACCTTC. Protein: CSAPPIPQPTSYGYTF.

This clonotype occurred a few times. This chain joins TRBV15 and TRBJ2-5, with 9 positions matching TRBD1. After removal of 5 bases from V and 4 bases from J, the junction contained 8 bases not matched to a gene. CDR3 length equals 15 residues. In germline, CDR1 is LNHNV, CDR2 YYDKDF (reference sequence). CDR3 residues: CATSETGGASETQYF. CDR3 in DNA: TGTGCCACCAGCGAGACAGGGGGAGCGTCAGAGACCCAGTACTTC.

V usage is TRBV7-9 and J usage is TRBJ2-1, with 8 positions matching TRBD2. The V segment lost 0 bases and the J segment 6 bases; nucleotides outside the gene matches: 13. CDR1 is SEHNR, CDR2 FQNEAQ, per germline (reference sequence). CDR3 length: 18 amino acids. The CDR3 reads CASSLARWTGGPRNEQFF. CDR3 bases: TGTGCCAGCAGCTTAGCGCGTTGGACGGGAGGGCCTCGCAATGAGCAGTTCTTC.

CDR3 DNA: TGTGCCAGCGGGGGCGTAAATGAGCAGTTCTTC. Protein sequence: CASGGVNEQFF. The chain carries TRBV9 and TRBJ2-1, with D possibly matching TRBD1 (6 bases). CDR3 size: 11 residues. Trimming took 7 bases from V and 7 from J, leaving 9 bases between them. The germline gives CDR1 SGDLS, CDR2 YYNGEE.

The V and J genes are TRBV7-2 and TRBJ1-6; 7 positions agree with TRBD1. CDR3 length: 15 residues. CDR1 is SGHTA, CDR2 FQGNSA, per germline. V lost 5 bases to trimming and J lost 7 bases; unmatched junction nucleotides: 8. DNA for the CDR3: TGTGCCAGCAGCGCCCGACAGGGTTCCAATTCACCCCTCCACTTT. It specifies CASSARQGSNSPLHF.

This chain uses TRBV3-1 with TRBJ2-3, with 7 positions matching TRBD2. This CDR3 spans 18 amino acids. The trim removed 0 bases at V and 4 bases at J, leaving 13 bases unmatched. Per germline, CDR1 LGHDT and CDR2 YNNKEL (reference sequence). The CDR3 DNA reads TGTGCCAGCAGCCAAGACCTTAGGACTAGTGACGAGGCAGATACGCAGTATTTT. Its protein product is CASSQDLRTSDEADTQYF.

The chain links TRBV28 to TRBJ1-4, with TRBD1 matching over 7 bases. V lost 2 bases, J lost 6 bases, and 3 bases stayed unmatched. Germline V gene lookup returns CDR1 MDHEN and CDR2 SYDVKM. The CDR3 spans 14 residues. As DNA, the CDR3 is TGTGCCAGCAGTTTAACAGGGGAGGATGAAAAACTGTTTTTT. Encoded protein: CASSLTGEDEKLFF.

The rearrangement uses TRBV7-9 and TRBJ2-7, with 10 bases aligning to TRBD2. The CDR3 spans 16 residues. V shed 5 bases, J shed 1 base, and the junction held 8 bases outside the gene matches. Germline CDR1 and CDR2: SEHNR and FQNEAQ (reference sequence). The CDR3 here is CASSPSATSGSYEQYF. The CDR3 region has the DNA TGTGCCAGCAGCCCCTCGGCGACTAGCGGGTCCTACGAGCAGTACTTC.

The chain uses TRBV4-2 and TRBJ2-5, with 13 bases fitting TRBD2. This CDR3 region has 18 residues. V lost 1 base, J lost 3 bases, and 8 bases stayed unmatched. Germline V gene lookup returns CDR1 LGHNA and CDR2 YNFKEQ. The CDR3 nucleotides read TGTGCCAGCAGCCAAGGTCCCGGGACTAGCGGGGCGGAAGAGACCCAGTACTTC. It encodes CASSQGPGTSGAEETQYF.

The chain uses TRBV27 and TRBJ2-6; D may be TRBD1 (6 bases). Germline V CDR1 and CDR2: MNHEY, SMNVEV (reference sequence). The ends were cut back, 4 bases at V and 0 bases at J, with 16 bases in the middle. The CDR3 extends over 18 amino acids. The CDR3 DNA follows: TGTGCCAGCAGTTCGTCGACAGGCCAATTCTCTGGGGCCAACGTCCTGACTTTC. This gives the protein CASSSSTGQFSGANVLTF.

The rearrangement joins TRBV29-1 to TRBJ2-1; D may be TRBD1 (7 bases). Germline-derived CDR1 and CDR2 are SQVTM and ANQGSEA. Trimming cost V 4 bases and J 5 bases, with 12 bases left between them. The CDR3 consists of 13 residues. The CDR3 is CSVVARGDNEQFF. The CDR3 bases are TGCAGCGTTGTTGCCAGGGGGGACAATGAGCAGTTCTTC.

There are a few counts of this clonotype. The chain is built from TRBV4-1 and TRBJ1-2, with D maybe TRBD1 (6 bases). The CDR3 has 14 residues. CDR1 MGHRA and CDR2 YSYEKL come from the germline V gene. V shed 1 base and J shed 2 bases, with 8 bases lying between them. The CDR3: CASSQAGQNYGYTF. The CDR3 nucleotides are TGCGCCAGCAGCCAAGCCGGACAGAACTATGGCTACACCTTC.